A selection of T cell receptor beta chains follows, all from one sample in a study of blood T cells in healthy people across ages. MiXCR, applied by TCRdb to the 5' RACE reads, yields one record per CDR3 protein. The sample holds approximately 360,000 distinct CDR3 sequences, more than 45% seen once. Sequenced input: blood. The receptor set was obtained from a man in his 60s in good health. CDR3s include the opening cysteine and the closing phenylalanine or tryptophan. Fields, in order: V gene, CDR3 length, clone size, D gene, J gene, CDR3 DNA, CDR3 protein. The D gene is left open where the match is weak. Clone size appears in some rows only: once, few, many, or a class for an expanded clone.

V: TRBV9; length: 12; size: few; D: NA; J: TRBJ2-1; DNA: TGTGCCAGCAGCCACACCCAGGGGGAGCAGTTCTTC; CDR3: CASSHTQGEQFF
V: TRBV24-1; length: 16; size: NA; D: NA; J: TRBJ2-2; DNA: TGTGCCACCAGTGATAACTTAGCCCTTAACACCGGGGGGCTGTTTTTT; CDR3: CATSDNLALNTGGLFF
V: TRBV5-1; length: 15; size: NA; D: NA; J: TRBJ2-1; DNA: TGCGCCAGCAGCAAGGACAGAGCGGCCCCCAGTGAGCAGTTCTTC; CDR3: CASSKDRAAPSEQFF
V: TRBV5-1; length: 17; size: few; D: TRBD2; J: TRBJ2-3; DNA: TGCGCCAGCAGCTTGGGCCCCGCTAGCGGGGGCACAGATACGCAGTATTTT; CDR3: CASSLGPASGGTDTQYF
V: TRBV27; length: 13; size: NA; D: NA; J: TRBJ1-5; DNA: TGTGCCAGCACGCGGACGAGCAATCAGCCCCAGCATTTT; CDR3: CASTRTSNQPQHF
V: TRBV3-1; length: 16; size: NA; D: NA; J: TRBJ1-6; DNA: TGTGCCAGCAGTCTAACAGCGGGGGCCTCGAATTCACCCCTCCACTTT; CDR3: CASSLTAGASNSPLHF
V: TRBV6-6; length: 14; size: NA; D: TRBD1; J: TRBJ1-1; DNA: TGTGCCAGCAGTTACTCGACAGGGGGCTCTGAAGCTTTCTTT; CDR3: CASSYSTGGSEAFF
V: TRBV6-6; length: 16; size: NA; D: NA; J: TRBJ2-3; DNA: TGTGCCAGCAGTTACTCGGGGGCTGGGGGGGCAGATACGCAGTATTTT; CDR3: CASSYSGAGGADTQYF
V: TRBV29-1; length: 12; size: NA; D: NA; J: TRBJ1-2; DNA: TGCAGCGGCAAAGACTGGGCCTATGGCTACACCTTC; CDR3: CSGKDWAYGYTF
V: TRBV29-1; length: 12; size: NA; D: NA; J: TRBJ2-3; DNA: TGCAGCGTTGGTCAGGGCGGAGATACGCAGTATTTT; CDR3: CSVGQGGDTQYF
V: TRBV12-3/TRBV12-4; length: 13; size: many; D: TRBD1; J: TRBJ2-3; DNA: TGTGCCAGCAGTGACAGGGGCGGGGATACGCAGTATTTT; CDR3: CASSDRGGDTQYF
V: TRBV4-3; length: 16; size: NA; D: NA; J: TRBJ2-4; DNA: TGCGCCAGCAGCCAAGTGCACCCTCTAGCCAAAAACATTCAGTACTTC; CDR3: CASSQVHPLAKNIQYF
V: TRBV20-1; length: 16; size: NA; D: NA; J: TRBJ2-3; DNA: TGCAGTGTCAGGGAGACATTGGGGCGGCGCACAGATACGCAGTATTTT; CDR3: CSVRETLGRRTDTQYF
V: TRBV21-1; length: 17; size: NA; D: NA; J: TRBJ2-5; DNA: TGTGCCAGCAGCAACATTGAGCGTCCGGGACGGCAAGAGACCCAGTACTTC; CDR3: CASSNIERPGRQETQYF
V: TRBV29-1; length: 14; size: NA; D: NA; J: TRBJ2-5; DNA: TGCAGCGTTGAATTTGGACAGAGGTGGGAGACCCAGTACTTC; CDR3: CSVEFGQRWETQYF
V: TRBV10-2; length: 12; size: NA; D: NA; J: TRBJ1-1; DNA: TGCGCCAGCAGAATGATGAACACTGAAGCTTTCTTT; CDR3: CASRMMNTEAFF
V: TRBV20-1; length: 10; size: NA; D: NA; J: TRBJ2-1; DNA: TGCAGTGGTTCGGACAATGAGCAGTTCTTC; CDR3: CSGSDNEQFF
V: TRBV6-5; length: 14; size: NA; D: NA; J: TRBJ2-7; DNA: TGTGCCAGCAGTTACATCGGCACCCACTACGAGCAGAACTTC; CDR3: CASSYIGTHYEQNF
V: TRBV12-3/TRBV12-4; length: 17; size: NA; D: TRBD1; J: TRBJ1-5; DNA: TGTGCCAGCAGTTTTGGGACAGGGCCCTATAGCAATCAGCCCCAGCATTTT; CDR3: CASSFGTGPYSNQPQHF
V: TRBV20-1; length: 14; size: many; D: NA; J: TRBJ2-1; DNA: TGCAGTGCGCACCTCGGGGCCTCCTACAATGAGCAGTTCTTC; CDR3: CSAHLGASYNEQFF
V: TRBV6-2/TRBV6-3; length: 13; size: NA; D: TRBD1; J: TRBJ2-5; DNA: TGTGCCAGCAGTACGACAGGGTTGGAGACCCAGTACTTC; CDR3: CASSTTGLETQYF
V: TRBV7-9; length: 15; size: many; D: NA; J: TRBJ2-3; DNA: TGTGCCAGCAGCTTAGTCATTCCGGGAACAGATACGCAGTATTTT; CDR3: CASSLVIPGTDTQYF
V: TRBV5-1; length: 16; size: few; D: NA; J: TRBJ2-3; DNA: TGCGCCAGCAGCTTGGTTAGGCAGGGGAGCCCAGATACGCAGTATTTT; CDR3: CASSLVRQGSPDTQYF
V: TRBV7-9; length: 12; size: NA; D: NA; J: TRBJ2-5; DNA: TGTGCCAGCAGCTGGGGAGAAGAGACCCAGTACTTC; CDR3: CASSWGEETQYF
V: TRBV18; length: 15; size: NA; D: TRBD2; J: TRBJ2-3; DNA: TGTGCCAGCTCCGGGACTAGCGGAGGCTACGATACGCAGTATTTT; CDR3: CASSGTSGGYDTQYF
V: TRBV11-2; length: 13; size: many; D: NA; J: TRBJ2-1; DNA: TGTGCCAGCAGCTTAGAGTCGTTCGGGGAGTTGTTCTTC; CDR3: CASSLESFGELFF
V: TRBV7-2; length: 14; size: few; D: NA; J: TRBJ2-6; DNA: TGTGCCAGCAGTTTGGGGCCTGGGGCCAACGTCCTGACTTTC; CDR3: CASSLGPGANVLTF
V: TRBV5-6; length: 15; size: NA; D: NA; J: TRBJ2-3; DNA: TGTGCCAGCAGCTTCTTCCTGGGACACGCAGATACGCAGTATTTT; CDR3: CASSFFLGHADTQYF
V: TRBV7-8; length: 14; size: NA; D: NA; J: TRBJ2-7; DNA: TGTGCCAGCAGCTCGCCAGAAAGCTCCTACGAGCAGTACTTC; CDR3: CASSSPESSYEQYF
V: TRBV29-1; length: 10; size: NA; D: TRBD1; J: TRBJ1-1; DNA: TGCAGCGTTTCCGACAGGGGAGGTTTCTTT; CDR3: CSVSDRGGFF
V: TRBV2; length: 14; size: once; D: NA; J: TRBJ2-7; DNA: TGTGCCAGCAGCCCGAGTCCCTCCGGCTACGAGCAGTACTTC; CDR3: CASSPSPSGYEQYF
V: TRBV7-9; length: 15; size: many; D: NA; J: TRBJ1-2; DNA: TGTGCCAGCAGCTTAAACTCTGGACGAAACTATGGCTACACCTTC; CDR3: CASSLNSGRNYGYTF
V: TRBV7-9; length: 14; size: few; D: NA; J: TRBJ2-5; DNA: TGTGCCAGCAGCTTAGAACGACAGGTAGAGACCCAGTACTTC; CDR3: CASSLERQVETQYF
V: TRBV20-1; length: 14; size: once; D: NA; J: TRBJ2-1; DNA: TGCAGTGCTAGAAGTCTAGGGGGTTTCAATGAGCAGTTCTTC; CDR3: CSARSLGGFNEQFF
V: TRBV28; length: 13; size: few; D: NA; J: TRBJ1-1; DNA: TGTGCCAGCATCCTTAATTACTCTTCGGAAGCTTTCTTT; CDR3: CASILNYSSEAFF
V: TRBV7-2; length: 13; size: NA; D: NA; J: TRBJ2-1; DNA: TGTGCCAGCAGCCAAGTCCCTCGCGGGGAGCAGTTCTTC; CDR3: CASSQVPRGEQFF
V: TRBV5-1; length: 13; size: NA; D: NA; J: TRBJ2-3; DNA: TGCGCCAGCCACCCCGGGCCCACAGATACGCAGTATTTT; CDR3: CASHPGPTDTQYF
V: TRBV20-1; length: 15; size: NA; D: TRBD1; J: TRBJ1-5; DNA: TGCAGTGCTGGCCGACAGGGGGCGAGCAATCAGCCCCAGCATTTT; CDR3: CSAGRQGASNQPQHF
V: TRBV7-2; length: 14; size: NA; D: NA; J: TRBJ2-7; DNA: TGTGCCAGCAGCTCGAGGGCAGGGCTAGGGGAGCAGTACTTC; CDR3: CASSSRAGLGEQYF
V: TRBV7-2; length: 15; size: many; D: TRBD1; J: TRBJ2-7; DNA: TGTGCCAGCAGCTTAGCGCGGACAGGCGGCTACGAGCAGTACTTC; CDR3: CASSLARTGGYEQYF
V: TRBV9; length: 12; size: few; D: NA; J: TRBJ2-3; DNA: TGTGCCAGCAGCGTAGACGGAGATACGCAGTATTTT; CDR3: CASSVDGDTQYF